This passage covers 27 T cell receptor beta chains from one sample sequenced in a study of blood T cell repertoires in COVID-19. The assay was immunoSEQ multiplex PCR, and TCRdb's table has in-frame clones only and misses some. The data contain approximately 37,000 clones, over 80% of them singletons. The specimen was peripheral blood. The receptor set was obtained from a man older than 75 with active COVID-19.

The CDR3 protein is CASSYAPGRAGYEQYF. For the CDR3, the DNA is TGTGCCAGCAGTTACGCCCCGGGACGGGCGGGGTACGAGCAGTACTTC. The gene calls are TRBV6-5 and TRBJ2-7, with D possibly matching TRBD2 (6 bases). CDR1 and CDR2 (germline): MNHEY, SVGAGI. V lost 2 bases to trimming and J lost 4 bases, with 18 bases between them. There are 16 residues in the CDR3.

V is TRBV7-2 and J is TRBJ1-2, with a tentative D call TRBD1 (5 bases). The CDR3 has 13 amino acids. CDR1 is SGHTA, CDR2 FQGNSA, per germline. V was cut by 5 bases and J by 8 bases, with 15 bases left in between. Written as DNA, the CDR3 is TGTGCCAGCAGCCCAGGACACGGCCGGGGCTACACCTTC. It encodes CASSPGHGRGYTF. Using reference TRBV7-2 and TRBJ1-2 for the parts outside the CDR3, the full variable domain is GAGVSQSPSNKVTEKGKDVELRCDPISGHTALYWYRQSLGQGLEFLIYFQGNSAPDKSGLPSDRFSAERTGGSVSTLTIQRTQQEDSAVYLCASSPGHGRGYTFGSGTRLTVV.

The V call is TRBV12-3 or TRBV12-4, the J call TRBJ1-2; 10 bases agree with TRBD1. The V segment lost 7 bases and the J segment 6 bases; nucleotides outside the gene matches: 5. This CDR3 comprises 13 residues. CDR3 nucleotide sequence: TGTGCCAGCATCGGGACAGGGGCAAATGGCTACACCTTC. This encodes CASIGTGANGYTF.

This clone occurred once. The genes are TRBV29-1 and TRBJ1-4, with D possibly being TRBD1 (6 bases). Trimming left V 7 bases short and J 7 bases short, with 19 bases between. Germline CDR1 reads SQVTM; CDR2 reads ANQGSEA. This CDR3 is built from 14 residues. The CDR3 spells CSAIGGEVGEKLFF. CDR3 sequence (DNA): TGCAGCGCCATAGGGGGGGAGGTCGGTGAAAAACTGTTTTTT.

The CDR3, as DNA: TGTGCCAGCAGCAAAGCTGACAATGGTACAGGTACCGGGGAGCTGTTTTTT. As protein: CASSKADNGTGTGELFF. J is TRBJ2-2 and V is TRBV21-1; the table gives TRBD1 as D, unverified against the DNA. TRBV21-1 is marked as a pseudogene. The CDR3 totals 17 residues.

The chain has TRBV27 and TRBJ2-7; weak D call: TRBD1 (6 bases). Trimming pared 9 bases from V and 4 bases from J, leaving 16 bases between. The CDR3 is 13 residues long. Germline V gene lookup returns CDR1 MNHEY and CDR2 SMNVEV (reference sequence). The CDR3 coding sequence is TGTGCCAGTCTTACAGGGAGTTTGTACGAGCAGTACTTC. Residues: CASLTGSLYEQYF.

The chain recombines TRBV19 with TRBJ1-5, with D unclear. V lost 5 bases and J 0 bases, leaving 11 bases between the germline ends. The germline V gene encodes CDR1 LNHDA and CDR2 SQIVND (reference sequence). The CDR3 has 15 residues. In nucleotides, the CDR3 is TGTGCCAGTAGTCAAGGTTCAGGTAGCAATCAGCCCCAGCATTTT. Encoded protein: CASSQGSGSNQPQHF.

This clone was counted once. CDR3 amino acids: CASSPNRGHRDGYTF. The CDR3 region has the DNA TGTGCCAGCAGCCCCAACAGGGGGCACCGTGATGGCTACACCTTC. This rearrangement joins TRBV9 to TRBJ1-2; TRBD1 matches at 9 bases. This CDR3 has 15 residues. V was pared by 4 bases and J by 6 bases, with 10 bases of the junction left unmatched. Germline-derived CDR1 and CDR2 are SGDLS and YYNGEE.

In DNA form, the CDR3 reads TGTGCCAGCAGTAGAGGGACAGGAACTAATCAGCCCCAGCATTTT. Protein product: CASSRGTGTNQPQHF. The chain recombines TRBV6-5 with TRBJ1-5; the match to TRBD1 covers 8 bases. V shed 5 bases and J 4 bases; nucleotides not matched to a gene: 7. CDR1 and CDR2 (germline): MNHEY, SVGAGI. The CDR3 consists of 15 residues.

The chain links TRBV5-6 to TRBJ1-1; no definite D call. The V end was cut by 3 bases, the J end by 5 bases, with 5 bases between. This CDR3 has 11 residues. CDR1 SGHDT and CDR2 YYEEEE come from the germline V gene. The CDR3 nucleotides read TGTGCCAGCAGCTCAGAAACTGAAGCTTTCTTT. Translated, it gives CASSSETEAFF.

This clone was seen just once. The gene calls are TRBV7-2 and TRBJ2-3; D ambiguous. Between the trimmed V and J ends, which lost 3 bases and 6 bases, there was a span of 13 bases. Germline CDR1 reads SGHTA; CDR2 reads FQGNSA. This CDR3 has 14 residues. The CDR3 region is CASSFASRVDTQYF. CDR3 nucleotides: TGTGCCAGCAGCTTCGCTAGTCGGGTGGATACGCAGTATTTT.

The chain has TRBV5-4 and TRBJ2-5; D not resolved. Per germline, CDR1 SGHNT and CDR2 YYREEE (reference sequence). Trimming removed 4 bases from V and 5 bases from J, with 12 bases in between. The CDR3 spans 13 residues. CDR3 DNA: TGTGCCAGCAGCCAGTACAGTGGGGAGACCCAGTACTTC. The encoded protein is CASSQYSGETQYF.

V is TRBV11-2 and J is TRBJ2-7; D is unresolved. This CDR3 comprises 12 residues. V was pared by 2 bases and J by 4 bases, with 6 bases between. Per the germline V gene, CDR1 is SGHAT and CDR2 is FQNNGV. The CDR3 protein is CASSLYLYEQYF. The CDR3 region has the DNA TGTGCCAGCAGCTTATATTTGTACGAGCAGTACTTC.

The V call is TRBV5-4, the J call TRBJ1-2; TRBD1 agrees at 7 bases. Unmatched junction bases numbered 6, after V lost 3 bases and J lost 4 bases. Germline V gene lookup returns CDR1 SGHNT and CDR2 YYREEE (reference sequence). The CDR3 consists of 14 residues. CDR3 sequence reads: CASSSEGGGYGYTF. CDR3 DNA: TGTGCCAGCAGCTCAGAAGGGGGCGGCTATGGCTACACCTTC.

CDR3 protein: CASSPRTGQETQYF. The CDR3 DNA sequence: TGTGCCAGCAGCCCACGCACAGGGCAAGAGACCCAGTACTTC. This rearrangement joins TRBV27 to TRBJ2-5; D is possibly TRBD1 (6 bases). This CDR3 region has 14 residues. V was clipped by 6 bases and J by 2 bases, with 13 bases between them. Germline V gives CDR1 MNHEY, CDR2 SMNVEV (reference sequence).

The genes are TRBV28 and TRBJ2-7; 9 nucleotides align to TRBD1. The CDR3 consists of 15 residues. CDR1 is MDHEN, CDR2 SYDVKM, per germline. Germline trimming cut 5 bases from V and 4 bases from J; bases unmatched to any gene: 9. DNA of the CDR3: TGTGCCAGCAGTCGTCCCGGGACAGGGATATACGAGCAGTACTTC. This sequence encodes CASSRPGTGIYEQYF.

V and J are TRBV5-4 and TRBJ2-3; possibly TRBD2 for D (5 bases). V was pared by 0 bases and J by 2 bases, with 13 bases between. The germline V gene encodes CDR1 SGHNT and CDR2 YYREEE (reference sequence). The CDR3 is 16 residues long. The CDR3 region has the DNA TGTGCCAGCAGCTTGGGACGCGGGCGAGACACAGATACGCAGTATTTT. Amino acid sequence: CASSLGRGRDTDTQYF.

V is TRBV5-1 and J is TRBJ2-3; D is perhaps TRBD1 (6 bases). This CDR3 spans 14 amino acids. The V gene lost 3 bases and the J gene lost 2 bases, with 10 bases spanning the gap. The germline gives CDR1 SGHRS, CDR2 YFSETQ. The CDR3 bases are TGCGCCAGCAGCTCGGACAGCCTCACAGATACGCAGTATTTT. Amino acid sequence: CASSSDSLTDTQYF.

V and J are TRBV2 and TRBJ2-1; TRBD1 aligns across 7 bases. This CDR3 is 15 amino acids long. J gave up 8 bases and V 6 bases, and 13 bases lay outside the gene matches. Germline CDR1 and CDR2: SNHLY and FYNNEI. CDR3 DNA: TGTGCCAGCAGCCCACGAGGGGGCGGCCTGGATGAGCAGTTCTTC. It specifies CASSPRGGGLDEQFF.

The J gene is TRBJ2-3, the V gene TRBV11-3; 10 nucleotides align to TRBD2. V was clipped by 4 bases and J by 2 bases; unmatched bases: 6. Germline CDR1 SGHNT, CDR2 YENEEA. CDR3 length: 16 residues. The CDR3 DNA follows: TGTGCCAGCAGCTCCGGACTAGCGGTCCTCACAGATACGCAGTATTTT. This encodes CASSSGLAVLTDTQYF.

This sequence joins TRBV5-5 and TRBJ2-7; possibly TRBD1 for D (5 bases). V was cut by 2 bases and J by 6 bases, with 9 bases left in between. The germline V gene has CDR1 SGHKS and CDR2 YYEKEE (reference sequence). The CDR3 covers 12 residues. CDR3 coding DNA: TGTGCCAGCAGCTTAGGGGCGGCCGAGCAGTACTTC. Translated, it gives CASSLGAAEQYF. Together with reference TRBV5-5 and TRBJ2-7, the CDR3 gives the full variable domain: DAGVTQSPTHLIKTRGQQVTLRCSPISGHKSVSWYQQVLGQGPQFIFQYYEKEERGRGNFPDRFSARQFPNYSSELNVNALLLGDSALYLCASSLGAAEQYFGPGTRLTVT.

The chain joins TRBV3-1 (or the pseudogene TRBV3-2) to TRBJ2-4; 7 nucleotides match TRBD1. Germline V gives CDR1 LGHDT, CDR2 YNNKEL (reference sequence). The CDR3 spans 17 residues. After removal of 5 bases from V and 1 base from J, the junction contained 11 bases not matched to a gene. The CDR3, as DNA: TGTGCCAGCAGCTTTACTACGACAGGGCTGGCCAAAAACATTCAGTACTTC. It yields the protein CASSFTTTGLAKNIQYF.

V usage is TRBV19 and J usage is TRBJ2-7; TRBD2 is a possible D gene (6 bases). The CDR3 consists of 18 residues. The V end lost 7 bases, the J end lost 2 bases, and 27 bases lay between the germline ends. CDR1 is LNHDA, CDR2 SQIVND, per germline (reference sequence). CDR3 protein: CASTPNWSARGNTYEQYF. The DNA for the CDR3 is TGTGCCAGTACCCCCAATTGGTCGGCGCGGGGCAACACCTACGAGCAGTACTTC.

The chain has TRBV19 and TRBJ1-3; possible D gene TRBD1, 6 bases. Trimming stripped 3 bases from V and 0 bases from J, with 12 bases between. CDR1 and CDR2 from the germline V gene are LNHDA and SQIVND (reference sequence). This CDR3 has 16 residues. Written as DNA, the CDR3 is TGTGCCAGTAGTATCGGACAGACCTACTCTGGAAACACCATATATTTT. Protein: CASSIGQTYSGNTIYF.

This clone occurred once. This chain uses TRBV24-1 with TRBJ2-7, with 7 positions matching TRBD1. V trimming: 0 bases; J trimming: 5 bases; junction bases outside the gene matches: 3. Germline V CDR1 and CDR2: KGHDR, SFDVKD. There are 14 residues in the CDR3. In nucleotides, the CDR3 is TGTGCCACCAGTGATTTGGACAGGGCCCACGAGCAGTACTTC. Its translation: CATSDLDRAHEQYF.

V is TRBV5-4 and J is TRBJ2-5; no reliable D call. Germline V gene sequence: CDR1 SGHNT, CDR2 YYREEE (reference sequence). This CDR3 has 12 residues. V lost 5 bases and J lost 0, with 5 bases in between. CDR3 nucleotide sequence: TGTGCCAGCAGTTCCTACCAAGAGACCCAGTACTTC. As protein: CASSSYQETQYF.

This chain links TRBV2 with TRBJ2-1; 10 positions match TRBD2. Losses at the gene ends were 6 bases for V and 13 bases for J; bases not matched to a gene: 15. CDR3 size: 15 residues. CDR1 is SNHLY and CDR2 is FYNNEI in the germline V gene. CDR3 residues: CASSILEASGSIQFF. The CDR3 nucleotides are TGTGCCAGCAGCATCCTTGAGGCTAGCGGGAGTATACAGTTCTTC.